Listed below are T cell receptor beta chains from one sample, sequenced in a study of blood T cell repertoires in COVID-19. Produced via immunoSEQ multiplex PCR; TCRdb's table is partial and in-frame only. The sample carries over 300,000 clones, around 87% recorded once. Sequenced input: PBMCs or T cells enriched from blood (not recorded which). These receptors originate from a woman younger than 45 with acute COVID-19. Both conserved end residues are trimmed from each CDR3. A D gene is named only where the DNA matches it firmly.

CDR3 protein: ASSGPTGAYEQY
D gene: TRBD1
V gene: TRBV25-1

CDR3 protein: ASRFNLAGGLYEQY
D gene: TRBD2
V gene: TRBV2

CDR3 protein: ASSQRRGGAYGNTIY
D gene: NA
V gene: TRBV3-1/TRBV3-2

CDR3 protein: ASSITGSFTYEQY
D gene: NA
V gene: TRBV19

CDR3 protein: ASSQGRGGGTEAF
D gene: NA
V gene: TRBV3-1/TRBV3-2

CDR3 protein: ASSLGRRSLSYNEQF
D gene: NA
V gene: TRBV5-8

CDR3 protein: ASRRTDSSSYNSPLH
D gene: NA
V gene: TRBV9

CDR3 protein: ASSEERGGYGYT
D gene: NA
V gene: TRBV6-1

CDR3 protein: ASSQDLTLDTQY
D gene: NA
V gene: TRBV4-3

CDR3 protein: ASSRFSGQETQY
D gene: NA
V gene: TRBV19

CDR3 protein: ASSPGRSNTEAF
D gene: NA
V gene: TRBV18

CDR3 protein: ASSLVAGGTYEQY
D gene: TRBD2
V gene: TRBV5-1

CDR3 protein: ASSPGRGEKLF
D gene: NA
V gene: TRBV18

CDR3 protein: ASSFLRSNQPQH
D gene: NA
V gene: TRBV28

CDR3 protein: ASSPGGPNTEAF
D gene: NA
V gene: TRBV7-9

CDR3 protein: ATSERAGANVLT
D gene: NA
V gene: TRBV24-1

CDR3 protein: AWRTGQGSTEAF
D gene: TRBD1
V gene: TRBV30

CDR3 protein: ASSPHRDRGQRRNQPQH
D gene: TRBD1
V gene: TRBV19

CDR3 protein: ATSGQVHTGELF
D gene: NA
V gene: TRBV24-1

CDR3 protein: ASSFRGYGNTIY
D gene: NA
V gene: TRBV5-1

CDR3 protein: ASSLPPGLAFEQY
D gene: TRBD2
V gene: TRBV5-4

CDR3 protein: ASRAGLAGGPGETQY
D gene: TRBD2
V gene: TRBV30

CDR3 protein: ATSDLGTSGGAQDTQY
D gene: TRBD2
V gene: TRBV24-1

CDR3 protein: ASSPRMRNEQF
D gene: NA
V gene: TRBV9

CDR3 protein: ASSLISTLNEKLF
D gene: NA
V gene: TRBV7-9

CDR3 protein: ASSLGGSGNTIY
D gene: NA
V gene: TRBV5-1

CDR3 protein: APGVGDTIY
D gene: NA
V gene: TRBV25-1

CDR3 protein: ASSLSGGAPDTQY
D gene: TRBD2
V gene: TRBV5-1

CDR3 protein: ASSVSMSTEAF
D gene: NA
V gene: TRBV9

CDR3 protein: ASSQGTSRAGELF
D gene: TRBD2
V gene: TRBV9

CDR3 protein: ASSPSYEQY
D gene: NA
V gene: TRBV2

CDR3 protein: ASSSRLAGTYNEQF
D gene: TRBD2
V gene: TRBV6-2/TRBV6-3

CDR3 protein: ASSLGLAGTLRTDTQY
D gene: TRBD2
V gene: TRBV7-9